A single sample is the source of the 17 T cell receptor beta chains below, sequenced in a study of cytomegalovirus exposure and HLA in healthy donors. Primers: 60 Vbeta forward and 13 Jbeta reverse. Repertoires were generated with immunoSEQ multiplex PCR, while TCRdb's copy carries only in-frame clones and drops some. The top ten clones hold 2.5% to 3.5% of a sample with some 150,000 clones, about three fifths of them seen once. Sequencing used PBMCs. These receptors all stem from a woman under 40 in good health and CMV-seropositive.

A few counts support this clone. The rearrangement links TRBV4-2 to TRBJ2-1; TRBD2 aligns across 8 bases. Trimming removed 3 bases from V and 4 bases from J; junction bases left unmatched: 8. Germline V lookup: CDR1 LGHNA, CDR2 YNFKEQ. The CDR3 has 16 residues. CDR3 sequence: CASSHQSGGEYNEQFF. CDR3 nucleotide sequence: TGTGCCAGCAGCCATCAAAGCGGGGGAGAATACAATGAGCAGTTCTTC.

This clone was observed a few times. The rearrangement uses TRBV7-2 and TRBJ2-2; TRBD2 matches at 14 bases. The CDR3 extends over 15 amino acids. The ends lost 5 bases at V and 6 bases at J; junction bases unmatched: 2. The germline V gene has CDR1 SGHTA and CDR2 FQGNSA. The CDR3 spells CASSPTSGRAGELFF. In nucleotides, the CDR3 is TGTGCCAGCAGCCCGACTAGCGGGAGGGCCGGGGAGCTGTTTTTT.

V is TRBV5-1 and J is TRBJ2-1; 11 bases line up with TRBD2. Germline CDR1 is SGHRS and CDR2 is YFSETQ. Unmatched junction bases numbered 13, after V lost 5 bases and J lost 9 bases. CDR3 length equals 16 residues. This CDR3 reads CASSPASASGGREQFF. The CDR3 region has the DNA TGCGCCAGCAGTCCAGCTAGCGCTAGCGGGGGGCGTGAGCAGTTCTTC.

The rearrangement uses TRBV2 and TRBJ2-1; D remains ambiguous. V was clipped by 7 bases and J by 7 bases, with 11 bases between them. This CDR3 is built from 12 residues. The germline V gene encodes CDR1 SNHLY and CDR2 FYNNEI. CDR3 amino acids: CASMGPRNEQFF. The CDR3 coding sequence is TGTGCCAGCATGGGCCCACGGAATGAGCAGTTCTTC. The whole variable domain, filled in from reference TRBV2 and TRBJ2-1, reads EPEVTQTPSHQVTQMGQEVILRCVPISNHLYFYWYRQILGQKVEFLVSFYNNEISEKSEIFDDQFSVERPDGSNFTLKIRSTKLEDSAMYFCASMGPRNEQFFGPGTRLTVL.

This clone occurred a few times. The chain has TRBV9 and TRBJ2-3; weak D call: TRBD2 (7 bases). The V and J ends lost 3 bases and 2 bases respectively, with 13 bases between them. The CDR3 extends over 15 amino acids. CDR1 and CDR2 (germline): SGDLS, YYNGEE. The CDR3 loop reads CASSAGGGPTDTQYF. The CDR3 DNA follows: TGTGCCAGCAGCGCTGGGGGGGGGCCCACAGATACGCAGTATTTT.

The gene calls are TRBV2 and TRBJ2-5, with a weak D call TRBD1 (6 bases). CDR1 and CDR2 from the germline V gene are SNHLY and FYNNEI. CDR3 length: 16 residues. Trimming took off 5 bases at V and 0 bases at J, with 16 bases between the two ends. In DNA form, the CDR3 reads TGTGCCAGCAGTTCTGGGGGCTTAACGTACCAAGAGACCCAGTACTTC. Protein sequence: CASSSGGLTYQETQYF.

As concerns this clone: The same CDR3 also results from other DNA sequences found in this sample. The CDR3 DNA follows: TGCGCCAGCAGCACTCATCTCACCCTCGGGGACACTGAAGCTTTCTTT. Translation: CASSTHLTLGDTEAFF. The rearrangement uses TRBV5-1 and TRBJ1-1; D is ambiguous. CDR1 SGHRS and CDR2 YFSETQ come from the germline V gene. The germline V and J ends were trimmed by 4 bases and 3 bases, with 19 bases remaining between them. CDR3 length: 16 amino acids. The whole variable domain, filled in from reference TRBV5-1 and TRBJ1-1, reads KAGVTQTPRYLIKTRGQQVTLSCSPISGHRSVSWYQQTPGQGLQFLFEYFSETQRNKGNFPGRFSGRQFSNSRSEMNVSTLELGDSALYLCASSTHLTLGDTEAFFGQGTRLTVV.

The V and J genes are TRBV6-6 and TRBJ2-7; the D is unclear. V was cut by 6 bases and J by 3 bases, with 6 bases left in between. This CDR3 region has 11 residues. Germline-derived CDR1 and CDR2 are MNHNY and SVGAGI (reference sequence). The DNA for the CDR3 is TGTGCCAGCAGCCTAAACTACGAGCAGTACTTC. Translating it yields CASSLNYEQYF.

This clone has more than one count but fewer than ten. The chain recombines TRBV15 with TRBJ2-2, with 8 bases that match TRBD1. Germline V gives CDR1 LNHNV, CDR2 YYDKDF (reference sequence). Trimming removed 8 bases from V and 3 bases from J; junction bases left unmatched: 8. The CDR3 is made up of 15 amino acids. CDR3 sequence reads: CATPRGQEYTGELFF. The CDR3 DNA is TGTGCCACCCCCAGGGGACAGGAGTACACCGGGGAGCTGTTTTTT.

The V and J genes are TRBV30 and TRBJ1-2; no clear D. Trimming left V 0 bases short and J 4 bases short, with 9 bases between. Germline loops: CDR1 GTSNPN, CDR2 SVGIG (reference sequence). The CDR3 is made up of 13 amino acids. Written as DNA, the CDR3 is TGTGCCTGGAGTGTCCGGGATGTCTATGGCTACACCTTC. This codes for CAWSVRDVYGYTF.

The chain joins TRBV27 to TRBJ1-4; D is unresolved. Trimming removed 6 bases at V and 2 bases at J, with 13 bases between. The CDR3 sequence is 15 residues long. Germline V gene data show CDR1 as MNHEY and CDR2 as SMNVEV (reference sequence). The CDR3 DNA is TGTGCCAGCAGCCGATTGGGCAGGACTAATGAAAAACTGTTTTTT. The encoded protein is CASSRLGRTNEKLFF.

This clone was seen once. In DNA, the CDR3 is TGTGCCAGCAGCTTACAAGGACAGGCTATGGAGACCCAGTACTTC. It yields the protein CASSLQGQAMETQYF. The chain joins TRBV7-3 to TRBJ2-5; 7 bases are a match to TRBD1. Trimming cost V 2 bases and J 5 bases; bases outside gene matches: 8. Germline CDR1 is SGHTA and CDR2 is FQGTGA. This CDR3 is 15 amino acids long.

The V gene is TRBV4-1, the J gene TRBJ1-6; 12 bases map to TRBD1. The J segment lost 9 bases and the V segment lost 3 bases, leaving 9 bases of the junction unmatched. Per germline, CDR1 MGHRA and CDR2 YSYEKL. The CDR3 is made up of 17 amino acids. The CDR3 loop reads CASSQDPGQGARSPLHF. The CDR3, as DNA: TGCGCCAGCAGCCAGGATCCGGGACAGGGGGCTCGTTCACCCCTCCACTTT.

V usage is TRBV4-2 and J usage is TRBJ1-3; D might be TRBD1 (6 bases). Per germline, CDR1 LGHNA and CDR2 YNFKEQ. This CDR3 has 16 amino acids. With 4 bases removed from V and 2 bases from J, the gap between germline ends came to 15 bases. CDR3 nucleotides: TGTGCCAGCAGCCTCCAAGGACAGAAGACTGGAAACACCATATATTTT. Translating it yields CASSLQGQKTGNTIYF.

This rearrangement joins TRBV4-1 to TRBJ1-2; tentatively, D is TRBD1 (6 bases). V gave up 5 bases and J gave up 8 bases, with 18 bases separating them. Germline V gene sequence: CDR1 MGHRA, CDR2 YSYEKL. This CDR3 is built from 14 residues. Written as DNA, the CDR3 is TGCGCCAGCAGCTCTCCCGGCAGGGGAGGGGGCTACACCTTC. This sequence encodes CASSSPGRGGGYTF.

This chain joins TRBV27 and TRBJ1-1; D gene unclear. CDR1 MNHEY and CDR2 SMNVEV come from the germline V gene (reference sequence). This CDR3 comprises 17 residues. V lost 3 bases and J 2 bases, leaving 19 bases between the germline ends. The CDR3 here is CASSFEGGRNLNTEAFF. The CDR3 DNA reads TGTGCCAGCAGTTTTGAGGGAGGACGGAATCTAAACACTGAAGCTTTCTTT.

CDR3 sequence: CASSDSLAGASGELFF. CDR3 DNA sequence: TGTGCCAGCAGTGACTCGCTGGCGGGAGCTTCCGGGGAGCTGTTTTTT. The V gene is TRBV6-4, the J gene TRBJ2-2, with 7 bases identical to TRBD2. The V segment lost 0 bases and the J segment 6 bases; nucleotides outside the gene matches: 7. CDR1 and CDR2 from the germline V gene are MRHNA and SNTAGT. The CDR3 is 16 residues long.